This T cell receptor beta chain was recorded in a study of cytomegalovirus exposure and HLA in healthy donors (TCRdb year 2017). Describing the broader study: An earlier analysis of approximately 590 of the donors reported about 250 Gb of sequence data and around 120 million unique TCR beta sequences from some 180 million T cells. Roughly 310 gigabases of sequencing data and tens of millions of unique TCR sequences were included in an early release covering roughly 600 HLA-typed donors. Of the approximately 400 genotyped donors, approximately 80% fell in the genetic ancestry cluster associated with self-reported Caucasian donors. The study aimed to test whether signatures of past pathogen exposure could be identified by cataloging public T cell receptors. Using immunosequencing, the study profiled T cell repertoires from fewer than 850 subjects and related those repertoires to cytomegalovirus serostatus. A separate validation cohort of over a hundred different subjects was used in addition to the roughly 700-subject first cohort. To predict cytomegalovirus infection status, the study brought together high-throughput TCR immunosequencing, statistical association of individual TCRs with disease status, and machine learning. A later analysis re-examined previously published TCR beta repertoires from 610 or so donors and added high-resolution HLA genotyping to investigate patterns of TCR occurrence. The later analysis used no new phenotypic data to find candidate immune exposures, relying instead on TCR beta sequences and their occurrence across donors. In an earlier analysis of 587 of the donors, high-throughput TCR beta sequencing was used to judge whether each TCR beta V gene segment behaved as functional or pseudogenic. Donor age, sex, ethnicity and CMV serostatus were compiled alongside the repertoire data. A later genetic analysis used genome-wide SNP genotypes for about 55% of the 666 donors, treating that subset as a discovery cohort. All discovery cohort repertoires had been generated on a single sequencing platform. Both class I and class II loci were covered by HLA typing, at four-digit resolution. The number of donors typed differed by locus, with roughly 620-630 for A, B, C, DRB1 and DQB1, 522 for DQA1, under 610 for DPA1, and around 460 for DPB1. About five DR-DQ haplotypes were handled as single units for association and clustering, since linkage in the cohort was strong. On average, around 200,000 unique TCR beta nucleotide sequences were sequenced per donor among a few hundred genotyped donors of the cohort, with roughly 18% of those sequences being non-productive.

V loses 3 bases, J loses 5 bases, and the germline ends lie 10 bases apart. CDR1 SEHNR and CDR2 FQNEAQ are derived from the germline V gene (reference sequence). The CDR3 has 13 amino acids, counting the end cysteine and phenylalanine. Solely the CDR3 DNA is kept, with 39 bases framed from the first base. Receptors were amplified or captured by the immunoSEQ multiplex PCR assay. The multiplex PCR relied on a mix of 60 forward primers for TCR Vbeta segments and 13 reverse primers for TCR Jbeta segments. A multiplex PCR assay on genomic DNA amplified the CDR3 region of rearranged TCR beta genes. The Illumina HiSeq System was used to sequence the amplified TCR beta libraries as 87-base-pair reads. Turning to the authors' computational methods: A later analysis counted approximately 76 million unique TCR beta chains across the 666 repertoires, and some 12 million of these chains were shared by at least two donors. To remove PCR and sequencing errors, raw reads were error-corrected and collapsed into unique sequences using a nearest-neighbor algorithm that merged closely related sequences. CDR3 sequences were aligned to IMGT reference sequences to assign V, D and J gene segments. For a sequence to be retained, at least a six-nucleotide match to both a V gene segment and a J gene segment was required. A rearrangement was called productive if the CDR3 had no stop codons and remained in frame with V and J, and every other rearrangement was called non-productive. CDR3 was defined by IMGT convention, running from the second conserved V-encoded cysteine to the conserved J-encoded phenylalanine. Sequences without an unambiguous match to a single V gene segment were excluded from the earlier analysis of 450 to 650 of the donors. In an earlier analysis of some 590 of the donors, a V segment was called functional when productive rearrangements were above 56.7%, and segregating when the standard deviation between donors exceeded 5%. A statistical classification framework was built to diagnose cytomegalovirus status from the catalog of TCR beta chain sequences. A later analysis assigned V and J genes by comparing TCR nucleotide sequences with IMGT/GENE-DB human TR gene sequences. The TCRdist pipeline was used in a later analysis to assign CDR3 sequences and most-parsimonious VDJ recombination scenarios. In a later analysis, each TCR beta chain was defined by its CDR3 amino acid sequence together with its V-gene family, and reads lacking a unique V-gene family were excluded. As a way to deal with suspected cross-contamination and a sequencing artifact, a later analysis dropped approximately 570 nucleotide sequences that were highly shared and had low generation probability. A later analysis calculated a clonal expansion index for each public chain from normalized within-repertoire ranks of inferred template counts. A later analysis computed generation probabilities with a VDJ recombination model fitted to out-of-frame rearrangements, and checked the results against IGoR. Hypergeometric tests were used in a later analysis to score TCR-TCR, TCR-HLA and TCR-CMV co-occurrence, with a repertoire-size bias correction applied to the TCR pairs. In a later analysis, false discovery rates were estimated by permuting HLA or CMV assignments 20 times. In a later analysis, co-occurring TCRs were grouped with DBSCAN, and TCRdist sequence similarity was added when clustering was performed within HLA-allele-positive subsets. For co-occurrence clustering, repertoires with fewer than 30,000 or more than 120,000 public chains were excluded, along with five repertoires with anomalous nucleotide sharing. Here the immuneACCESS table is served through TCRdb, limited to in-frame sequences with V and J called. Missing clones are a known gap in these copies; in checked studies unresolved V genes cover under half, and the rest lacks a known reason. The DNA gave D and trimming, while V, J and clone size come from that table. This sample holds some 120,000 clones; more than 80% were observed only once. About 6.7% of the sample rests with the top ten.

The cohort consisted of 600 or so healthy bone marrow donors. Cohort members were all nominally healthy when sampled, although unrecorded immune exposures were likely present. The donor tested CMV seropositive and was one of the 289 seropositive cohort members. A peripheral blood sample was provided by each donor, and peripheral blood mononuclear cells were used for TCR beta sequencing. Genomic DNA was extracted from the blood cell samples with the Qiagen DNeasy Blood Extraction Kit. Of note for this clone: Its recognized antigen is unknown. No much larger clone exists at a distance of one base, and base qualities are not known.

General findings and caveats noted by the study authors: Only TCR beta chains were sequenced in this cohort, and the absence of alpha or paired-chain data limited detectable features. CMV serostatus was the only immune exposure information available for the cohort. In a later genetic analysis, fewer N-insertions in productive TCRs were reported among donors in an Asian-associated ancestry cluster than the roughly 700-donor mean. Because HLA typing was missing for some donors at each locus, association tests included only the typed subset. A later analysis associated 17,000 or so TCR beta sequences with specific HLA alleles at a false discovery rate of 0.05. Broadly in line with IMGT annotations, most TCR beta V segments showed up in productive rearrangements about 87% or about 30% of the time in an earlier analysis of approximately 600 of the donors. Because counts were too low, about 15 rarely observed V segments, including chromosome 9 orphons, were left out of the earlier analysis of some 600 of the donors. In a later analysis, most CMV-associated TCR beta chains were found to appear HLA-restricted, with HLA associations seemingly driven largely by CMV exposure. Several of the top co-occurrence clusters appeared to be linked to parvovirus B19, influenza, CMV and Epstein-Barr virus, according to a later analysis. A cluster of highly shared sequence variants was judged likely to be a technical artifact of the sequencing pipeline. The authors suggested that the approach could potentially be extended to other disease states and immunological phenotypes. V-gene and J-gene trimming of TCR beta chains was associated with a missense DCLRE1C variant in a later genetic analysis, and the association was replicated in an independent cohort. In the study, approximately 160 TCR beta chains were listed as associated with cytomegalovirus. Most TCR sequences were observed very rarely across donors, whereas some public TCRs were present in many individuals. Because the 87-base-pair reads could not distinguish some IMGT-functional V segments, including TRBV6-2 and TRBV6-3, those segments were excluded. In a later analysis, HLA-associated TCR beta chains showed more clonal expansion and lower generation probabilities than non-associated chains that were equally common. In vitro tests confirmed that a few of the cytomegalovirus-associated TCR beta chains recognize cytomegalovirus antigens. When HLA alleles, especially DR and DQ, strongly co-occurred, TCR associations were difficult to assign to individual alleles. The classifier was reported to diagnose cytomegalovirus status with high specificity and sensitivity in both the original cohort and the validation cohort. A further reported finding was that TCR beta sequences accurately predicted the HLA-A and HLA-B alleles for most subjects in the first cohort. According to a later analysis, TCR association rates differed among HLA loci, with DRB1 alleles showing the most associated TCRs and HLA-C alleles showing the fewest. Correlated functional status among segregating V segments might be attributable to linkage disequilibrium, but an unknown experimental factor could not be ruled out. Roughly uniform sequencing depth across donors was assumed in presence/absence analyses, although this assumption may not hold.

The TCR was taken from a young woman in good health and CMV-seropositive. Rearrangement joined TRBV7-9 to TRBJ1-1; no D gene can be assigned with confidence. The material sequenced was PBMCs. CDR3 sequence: CASSFQLQTEAFF. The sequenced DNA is TGTGCCAGCAGCTTTCAGCTACAGACTGAAGCTTTCTTT.